The 8 T cell receptor beta chains below were found in one sample sequenced in a study of T cells in Graves' hyperthyroidism and ophthalmopathy. Amplified TCR beta CDR3 regions came from RNA transcripts. A set of HTBI primers served as the primers for a first-round RT-PCR of the TCR CDR3. TCRdb redid the calling of the multiplex PCR reads with MiXCR, one entry per CDR3 protein. The sample records 300,000 to 450,000 distinct CDR3 sequences, 11% to 15% being singletons. The sample was blood. Receptor source: a woman aged 55-70 years with Graves' hyperthyroidism.

This clonotype has only a few counts. One end of the junction varies from germline; a read error may be responsible. This chain uses TRBV30 with TRBJ2-2; TRBD1 agrees at 8 bases. CDR3 length equals 13 residues. Germline V gene lookup returns CDR1 GTSNPN and CDR2 SVGIG (reference sequence). The CDR3, as DNA: TGTGCCTGGAGTGGACAGGGGTCCGGGGGGCTGTTTTTT. Translating it yields CAWSGQGSGGLFF.

This clonotype was seen many times. CDR3 nucleotide sequence: TGTGCCAGCAGACTTTATAAGCCAGGACAGGGCGAGTTATACGAGCAGTACTTC. It specifies CASRLYKPGQGELYEQYF. This sequence joins TRBV7-3 and TRBJ2-7, with 8 bases fitting TRBD1. The CDR3 sequence is 18 residues long. V dropped 6 bases and J dropped 4; count of bases not matched to a gene: 20. Germline loops: CDR1 SGHTA, CDR2 FQGTGA.

This clonotype was picked up a small number of times. The chain joins TRBV18 to TRBJ2-2; 9 positions agree with TRBD2. Trimming at V came to 3 bases and at J to 6 bases, leaving 5 bases not matched to a gene. Looked up from germline, CDR1 is KGHSH and CDR2 is LQKENI. This CDR3 contains 15 residues. The CDR3 DNA reads TGTGCCAGCTCACCGGCTAGCGGGATGTCCGGGGAGCTGTTTTTT. Translated, it gives CASSPASGMSGELFF.

Only a few counts were recorded for this clonotype. A much larger clone lies one base from this, so it may be a read error. V usage is TRBV10-3 and J usage is TRBJ2-5; D is undetermined. The CDR3 is made up of 12 amino acids. The germline CDR1 and CDR2 sequences are ENHRY and SYGVKD. The V and J ends lost 2 bases and 5 bases respectively, with 6 bases between them. The CDR3 sequence: CAISERTETQYF. DNA for the CDR3: TGTGCCATCAGTGAGCGTACGGAGACCCAGTACTTC.

The chain carries TRBV11-2 and TRBJ2-3; perhaps TRBD1 as D (6 bases). V dropped 7 bases and J dropped 3 bases, with 20 bases sitting between them. There are 16 residues in the CDR3. Germline V gene sequence: CDR1 SGHAT, CDR2 FQNNGV. The CDR3 protein is CASIPLARGRTDTQYF. The CDR3, as DNA: TGTGCCAGCATCCCGCTGGCTAGGGGGAGAACAGATACGCAGTATTTT.

In this sample, this clonotype turned up once. The chain has TRBV29-1 and TRBJ2-1; D is uncertain. Per the germline V gene, CDR1 is SQVTM and CDR2 is ANQGSEA. Trimming stripped 2 bases from V and 5 bases from J, with 4 bases between. This CDR3 comprises 11 residues. The CDR3 protein is CSVEIHNEQFF. The CDR3 bases are TGCAGCGTTGAAATCCACAATGAGCAGTTCTTC.

This clonotype was recorded many times. V is TRBV11-2 and J is TRBJ2-1; 9 positions match TRBD2. Germline CDR1 is SGHAT and CDR2 is FQNNGV. The V segment lost 2 bases and the J segment 7 bases; nucleotides outside the gene matches: 9. CDR3 length: 16 amino acids. The CDR3: CASSLIGGRADNEQFF. The CDR3 nucleotides are TGTGCCAGCAGCTTAATAGGCGGGAGGGCCGATAATGAGCAGTTCTTC.

The chain is built from TRBV28 and TRBJ2-3; tentative D call: TRBD2 (6 bases). The germline CDR1 and CDR2 sequences are MDHEN and SYDVKM. This CDR3 has 15 amino acids. V lost 2 bases to trimming and J lost 7 bases, with 16 bases between them. As DNA, the CDR3 is TGTGCCAGCAGTTTAACGGGACTGAATATGTATACGCAGTATTTT. The encoded protein is CASSLTGLNMYTQYF. Full variable domain (remainder filled in from reference TRBV28 and TRBJ2-3): DVKVTQSSRYLVKRTGEKVFLECVQDMDHENMFWYRQDPGLGLRLIYFSYDVKMKEKGDIPEGYSVSREKKERFSLILESASTNQTSMYLCASSLTGLNMYTQYFGPGTRLTVL.